This T cell receptor beta chain stems from a study of blood T cell repertoires in COVID-19. The CDR3 covers 16 residues. The V and J ends lost 6 bases and 5 bases respectively, with 22 bases between them. Germline V gives CDR1 MNHEY, CDR2 SVGEGT. Measured with immunoSEQ multiplex PCR; TCRdb has only the in-frame clones, and not every one. This sample has 140,000 to 150,000 clones, with over 75% found just once. This chain joins TRBV6-2 or TRBV6-3 and TRBJ1-2; possibly TRBD1 for D (5 bases). The clonotype originates from a woman aged 60-75 years with active COVID-19. Sequenced material: peripheral blood. In DNA, the CDR3 is TGTGCCAGCAGCTCACCGTGGCGGGGCATCTGGTATGGCTACACCTTC. Translation: CASSSPWRGIWYGYTF.